This TCR beta chain was found in a study of post-analysis software for immune sequencing data (dated by TCRdb to the mid-2010s). Context from the whole study: The recorded disease courses included relapsing-remitting, secondary progressive and progressive-relapsing multiple sclerosis, and some patients had no subtype annotation. A subset of samples was prepared in parallel using single-end sample barcoding, then pooled and co-amplified after Illumina adapter ligation. The patient repertoires were set against eleven to twelve previously published healthy control repertoires from donors whose ages ranged from roughly 6 to 27 years.

In the case of this clonotype: No cognate antigen has been identified for it. No per-base quality is available; no much larger clone lies one base away.

The research as a whole found: The control group was slightly older than the multiple sclerosis patient group. Several TRBV segments, including TRBV5-6, TRBV5-1 and TRBV20-1, were significantly more frequent in patients than controls. Significantly lower normalized Chao1 diversity was found in multiple sclerosis patients than in controls, suggesting substantial peripheral T-cell clonal expansion. Direct clustering with F measure showed strong co-clustering of samples prepared in the same batch, prompting a batch-effect correction.

To demonstrate the VDJtools post-analysis software, the study profiled TCR beta repertoires from the peripheral blood of about a dozen young patients with multiple sclerosis. Multiple sclerosis patients were children and adolescents aged 6 to 15 years. The library relied on PCR. Data came from an Illumina HiSeq 2500. To reduce PCR and sequencing biases, unique molecular identifiers were incorporated into the TCR beta cDNA libraries. Approximately 500,000 cDNA molecules were obtained per 1 to 10 million input T cells, so each molecule approximated one T cell. Patient libraries were prepared and sequenced with the same protocol used for the earlier healthy control dataset. Samples belonging to the same batch were prepared together, multiplexed and sequenced on a shared HiSeq lane. The original methods were these. Raw barcoded reads were processed with MIGEC, discarding single-read molecular identifier groups before consensus assembly and CDR3 extraction. Clonotype tables were post-analysed with VDJtools, normalizing diversity by down-sampling all datasets to the smallest sample size. Repertoire overlap clustering matched CDR3 amino acid but not nucleotide sequences to correct batch-related cross-sample contamination. Clones were called with MiXCR by TCRdb after fastp trimmed the public reads at Q25, and only in-frame beta chains were retained. Duplicate CDR3 protein sequences are folded into a single record with the most common DNA and genes. The V and J calls reflect TCRdb's pipeline rather than the authors' work. This sample lists some 690,000 distinct CDR3 sequences; 30% were detected once. Roughly 0.54% of the sample lies in the top ten.

Sequences SGHTA (CDR1) and FQGNSA (CDR2) are obtained from the germline V gene. The CDR3 spans 15 residues, from the cysteine through the phenylalanine. Kept here is only the CDR3 DNA, which spans 45 bases and is read in frame from base 1. Between the V and J ends, shortened by 1 base and 3 bases respectively, the junction contains 10 bases. What was sequenced was blood. The TCR was taken from a girl aged 5 to 17 with multiple sclerosis. The chain was built from TRBV7-2 and TRBJ2-1; the D gene may be TRBD1 or TRBD2, since each aligns over 5 bases. This receptor has the CDR3 CASSLVRGLYNEQFF. Here is the DNA: TGTGCCAGCAGCTTAGTGAGGGGTCTCTACAATGAGCAGTTCTTC.